This T cell receptor (beta chain) emerged from a study of response to subunit inactivated influenza vaccine. Study-level points and caveats: Only a handful of new T cells, the authors suggested, are recruited with each seasonal influenza vaccination.

This clonotype was observed a few times. Its antigen is as yet unknown. V was pared by 6 bases and J by 1 base, with 7 bases of the junction left unmatched. CDR3 length: 16 residues. Germline values: CDR1 SGHTA, CDR2 FQGNSA. TCRdb recomputed calls from the RT-PCR reads with MiXCR, one row per CDR3 protein. Among around 520,000 distinct CDR3 sequences, roughly 23% were seen once, and the ten largest hold approximately 1.9%. This clonotype was obtained from a man aged 50-60 years who received an inactivated influenza vaccine. The sample in question was CD4+ T cells sorted from PBMCs, obtained 4 to 6 days after vaccination. V and J are TRBV7-2 and TRBJ2-4, with TRBD1 matching 9 bases. The CDR3 region has the DNA TGTGCCAGCAGTCCCGGGACAGGGAAGGCCAAAAACATTCAGTACTTC. Translation gives CASSPGTGKAKNIQYF.